The 6 T cell receptor beta chains below all came from one sample that was sequenced in a study of blood T cell repertoires in COVID-19. Clones were sequenced by immunoSEQ multiplex PCR, and TCRdb holds only the in-frame ones, with some missing. The sample shows about 120,000 clones, around 89% of them seen only once. Sequencing used peripheral blood. Receptors originate from a human donor with acute or convalescent COVID-19. The donor label of this sample is uncertain.

V usage is TRBV13 and J usage is TRBJ1-1; D is perhaps TRBD1 (6 bases). Germline V CDR1 and CDR2: PRHDT, FYEKMQ (reference sequence). The CDR3 totals 16 residues. V lost 3 bases to trimming and J lost 2 bases, with 16 bases between them. The CDR3 DNA follows: TGTGCCAGCAGCTTCGGGACACCAATCTTAAACACTGAAGCTTTCTTT. As protein: CASSFGTPILNTEAFF.

J is TRBJ2-7 and V is TRBV2; the D is unclear. This CDR3 spans 15 amino acids. Trimming removed 2 bases from V and 2 bases from J, with 13 bases in between. CDR1 is SNHLY and CDR2 is FYNNEI in the germline V gene. This CDR3 is CASSESYISAYEQYF. The CDR3 coding sequence is TGTGCCAGCAGTGAATCTTATATTTCCGCCTACGAGCAGTACTTC.

This rearrangement joins TRBV7-9 to TRBJ1-1, with 9 bases fitting TRBD1. The CDR3 has 16 residues. V gave up 5 bases and J gave up 6 bases; unmatched junction bases: 13. Germline lookup yields CDR1 SEHNR and CDR2 FQNEAQ (reference sequence). CDR3 loop: CASSLPDRGILAEAFF. CDR3 coding DNA: TGTGCCAGCAGCCTACCGGACAGGGGTATTTTAGCTGAAGCTTTCTTT.

The V call is TRBV11-2, the J call TRBJ2-1; 11 bases map to TRBD2. The germline V gene encodes CDR1 SGHAT and CDR2 FQNNGV. V lost 4 bases, J lost 3 bases, and 8 bases stayed unmatched. This CDR3 contains 17 residues. The CDR3 region has the DNA TGTGCCAGCAGCTCTCGGGGACTAGCGGAGTACTACAATGAGCAGTTCTTC. Its translation is CASSSRGLAEYYNEQFF.

The rearrangement uses TRBV19 and TRBJ1-2, with D tentatively TRBD1 (6 bases). Germline CDR1 reads LNHDA; CDR2 reads SQIVND (reference sequence). Between the trimmed V and J ends, which lost 5 bases and 4 bases, there was a span of 14 bases. CDR3 length: 14 amino acids. The CDR3 bases are TGTGCCAGTAGTCCCGGGACACTGTTCTATGGCTACACCTTC. This gives the protein CASSPGTLFYGYTF.

V gene TRBV28 combines with J gene TRBJ2-7; D is unresolved. The CDR3 is 12 amino acids. Germline CDR1 and CDR2: MDHEN and SYDVKM. V lost 5 bases, J lost 2 bases, and 7 bases lay in between. The CDR3 sequence is CASSRNTYEQYF. CDR3 DNA sequence: TGTGCCAGCAGTCGCAACACCTACGAGCAGTACTTC.